Below, 7 T cell receptor beta chains from the same sample are listed, as sequenced in a study of regulatory T cells in long-lasting Graves disease. Arm-PCR of CDR3 regions and iRepertoire HTBI primers were the basis on which TCR beta libraries were built. TCRdb re-called the multiplex PCR reads through MiXCR, storing one row per CDR3 protein. The table has a few hundred thousand distinct CDR3 sequences, 18% seen once. This sample's time point: newly diagnosed GD, antithyroid drugs for less than 3 months. The TCR library was made from RNA extracted from PBMCs. The sample was also linked to a second study, of T cells in Graves' hyperthyroidism and ophthalmopathy.

The sequencing here drew on peripheral blood mononuclear cells (PBMCs), taken at new diagnosis, from a patient treated with antithyroid drugs. Source of these receptors: a woman in her twenties or thirties with Graves disease.

As regards this clonotype: The junction differs from germline at one of its ends, possibly a read error. V and J are TRBV6-1 and TRBJ2-2; D is unresolved. The CDR3 contains 14 residues. CDR1 MNHNS and CDR2 SASEGT come from the germline V gene. The DNA for the CDR3 is TGTGCCAGCAGTGAATCTGCTTACACCCGGGAGCTGTTTTTT. Translating it yields CASSESAYTRELFF.

This clonotype was seen repeatedly, ten times or more. CDR3 sequence reads: CASSRQGGSQYF. The DNA for the CDR3 is TGTGCCAGCTCTCGACAGGGTGGCTCCCAGTACTTC. This chain connects TRBV18 to TRBJ2-5; 7 bases match TRBD1. V was clipped by 6 bases and J by 9 bases; unmatched bases: 7. The CDR3 is made up of 12 amino acids. CDR1 and CDR2 (germline): KGHSH, LQKENI.

This clonotype was seen at least ten times. The chain links TRBV7-9 to TRBJ1-1, with D hard to call. CDR3 length equals 15 residues. The germline V gene has CDR1 SEHNR and CDR2 FQNEAQ (reference sequence). V was clipped by 5 bases and J by 1 base, with 14 bases between them. The CDR3 protein is CASSPLQKTNTEAFF. The CDR3 bases are TGTGCCAGCAGCCCCCTACAGAAAACGAACACTGAAGCTTTCTTT.

The chain links TRBV5-1 to TRBJ1-4; TRBD1 matches 11 bases. This CDR3 is built from 14 residues. The germline CDR1 and CDR2 sequences are SGHRS and YFSETQ. Trimming took 6 bases from V and 8 from J; bases not matched to a gene: 6. The DNA for the CDR3 is TGCGCCAGCACAACGGGGACAGGGGGGGAAAAACTGTTTTTT. This sequence encodes CASTTGTGGEKLFF.

This clonotype appeared many times. J is TRBJ1-1 and V is TRBV12-5, with D uncertain. The CDR3 extends over 13 amino acids. CDR1 and CDR2 from the germline V gene are LGHNT and FRNRAP. Trimming removed 9 bases from V and 6 bases from J, with 17 bases in between. The CDR3 protein is CASDDLLDAEAFF. CDR3 DNA sequence: TGTGCTAGCGATGACCTCCTCGACGCTGAAGCTTTCTTT.

This clonotype came up many times. The gene calls are TRBV20-1 and TRBJ1-1; D not resolved. The CDR3 covers 12 residues. The ends were cut back, 5 bases at V and 3 bases at J, with 10 bases in the middle. CDR1 and CDR2 from the germline V gene are DFQATT and SNEGSKA (reference sequence). The DNA of the CDR3 is TGCAGTGCTCCCGGACTGGACACTGAAGCTTTCTTT. Translating it yields CSAPGLDTEAFF.

In this sample, this clonotype turned up many times. The CDR3 DNA sequence: TGCAGTGCTAGTTCGAGTGCGCGGGGGGGCAATGAGCAGTTCTTC. Translating it yields CSASSSARGGNEQFF. V gene TRBV20-1 combines with J gene TRBJ2-1, with 9 bases fitting TRBD2. Per germline, CDR1 DFQATT and CDR2 SNEGSKA (reference sequence). This CDR3 comprises 15 residues. The ends lost 3 bases at V and 6 bases at J; junction bases unmatched: 9.